This TCR beta chain derives from a study of T cell responses to AZD1222 COVID-19 vaccine. Study results and caveats: None of the repertoires were sampled until the peak T cell response had passed.

With respect to this clone: Its target is not known.

Only in-frame clones appear in the TCRdb table, and some are missing; sequencing was by immunoSEQ multiplex PCR. This sample has around 140,000 clones, with around 90% found just once. Germline CDR1 reads SNHLY; CDR2 reads FYNNEI. CDR3 length equals 14 residues. With V trimmed by 4 bases and J by 5 bases, 6 bases remained unmatched. The sequences come from peripheral blood, collected on day 0 of AZD1222 vaccination. The chain recombines TRBV2 with TRBJ1-1; TRBD1 matches 8 bases. The sequence came from an adult in good health. CDR3 sequence (DNA): TGTGCCAGCAGTGGAAGACAGGGGAGTACTGAAGCTTTCTTT. Translating it yields CASSGRQGSTEAFF.